This T cell receptor beta chain was sequenced during a study of T-cell memory formation after mild COVID-19. Study outcomes and limitations: Later expanders leaned toward CD4+, whereas clones contracting from day 15 to 85 were balanced CD4/CD8. Chiefly within CM and EM were the contracting CD4+ clones; CD8+ ones were within EMRA.

Constant-segment-primed 5'RACE gave TCR alpha and TCR beta cDNA libraries with sample barcodes and UMIs. TCRdb re-analysed the 5' RACE reads in MiXCR, keeping a single row per CDR3 protein. Of about 360,000 distinct CDR3 sequences detected, approximately 13% appear once; the ten largest clones hold around a fifth. V shed 6 bases and J 7 bases; nucleotides not matched to a gene: 1. The CDR3 is 13 amino acids. This clonotype was detected only a few times. What it binds is not known. The sequence came from a man younger than 35 who had mild COVID-19 (a few samples of this study predate the infection). Cell type and time point are not known. The V and J genes are TRBV12-3 or TRBV12-4 and TRBJ2-4, with 12 bases matching TRBD2. The sample was PBMCs or a T cell subset sorted from them (not recorded which). The CDR3: CASSGLAGNIQYF. CDR3 DNA sequence: TGTGCCAGCAGCGGACTAGCGGGGAACATTCAGTACTTC.